The next 8 T cell receptor beta chains were all read from a single sample in a study of regulatory T cells in long-lasting Graves disease. Time point reported: persistent/refractory GD, antithyroid drugs over 5 years with positive TRAb. RNA isolated from PBMCs was used to make the TCR library. TCR beta libraries were built with iRepertoire HTBI primers and Arm-PCR of CDR3 regions. In TCRdb, the multiplex PCR reads were re-called with MiXCR into one record per CDR3 protein. Of roughly 400,000 distinct CDR3 sequences listed, 20% to 25% are singletons. The sample in question was peripheral blood mononuclear cells (PBMCs), obtained when the disease was refractory, from a patient treated with antithyroid drugs. The receptors shown here come from a female donor with Graves disease.

This chain connects TRBV4-1 to TRBJ2-7; D is undetermined. Trimming pared 4 bases from V and 7 bases from J, leaving 11 bases between. Germline V lookup: CDR1 MGHRA, CDR2 YSYEKL. The CDR3 sequence is 12 residues long. For the CDR3, the DNA is TGCGCCAGCAGCCCCCCCTTGGGGGAGCAGTACTTC. Translating gives CASSPPLGEQYF.

V gene TRBV11-2 combines with J gene TRBJ2-2; D call uncertain. CDR1 is SGHAT, CDR2 FQNNGV, per germline. This CDR3 is built from 12 residues. The germline V and J ends were trimmed by 3 bases and 6 bases, with 5 bases remaining between them. The CDR3 region has the DNA TGTGCCAGCAGCTTCCAGGCCGGGGAGCTGTTTTTT. Residues: CASSFQAGELFF. Using reference TRBV11-2 and TRBJ2-2 for the parts outside the CDR3, the full variable domain is EAGVAQSPRYKIIEKRQSVAFWCNPISGHATLYWYQQILGQGPKLLIQFQNNGVVDDSQLPKDRFSAERLKGVDSTLKIQPAKLEDSAVYLCASSFQAGELFFGEGSRLTVL.

This clonotype was observed many times. The chain is built from TRBV7-3 and TRBJ1-2; 7 nucleotides line up with TRBD1. J was trimmed by 8 bases and V by 5 bases; bases with no gene match: 8. The CDR3 is 13 residues long. CDR1 is SGHTA and CDR2 is FQGTGA in the germline V gene. The CDR3 bases are TGTGCCAGCAGCAACAGACAGGGTCTCGGCTACACCTTC. Translating it yields CASSNRQGLGYTF. Combining the CDR3 with reference TRBV7-3 and TRBJ1-2 gives the whole variable domain GAGVSQTPSNKVTEKGKYVELRCDPISGHTALYWYRQSLGQGPEFLIYFQGTGAADDSGLPNDRFFAVRPEGSVSTLKIQRTERGDSAVYLCASSNRQGLGYTFGSGTRLTVV.

Concerning this clonotype: At one end, the junction sequence differs from germline, possibly due to a read error. The genes are TRBV10-2 and TRBJ2-3; D uncertain. The CDR3 is 12 residues long. Germline CDR1 and CDR2: WSHSY and SAAADI. The CDR3 loop reads CASSEFGSTRYF. The CDR3 DNA reads as TGCGCCAGCAGTGAGTTTGGGTCAACGCGGTATTTT.

This rearrangement joins TRBV5-1 to TRBJ2-5; no reliable D call. Deletions cut 1 base from V and 2 bases from J, with 12 bases between. The V gene's germline CDR1 is SGHRS and CDR2 YFSETQ. The CDR3 sequence is 15 residues long. The DNA for the CDR3 is TGCGCCAGCAGCTTGTCCCCACAAGGACAAGAGACCCAGTACTTC. This sequence encodes CASSLSPQGQETQYF.

The chain joins TRBV15 to TRBJ1-1; 8 bases are shared with TRBD1. The V and J ends lost 5 bases and 8 bases, in that order; junction bases with no gene match: 7. The CDR3 totals 13 residues. From germline, CDR1 is LNHNV and CDR2 YYDKDF (reference sequence). CDR3 sequence (DNA): TGTGCCACCAGCTCCCGTGACAGGGGCGAAGCTTTCTTT. Its protein product is CATSSRDRGEAFF.

A word on this clonotype: At one of its ends the junction is not consistent with the germline gene, which may arise from a read error. This chain uses TRBV28 with TRBJ1-5; possibly TRBD1 for D (5 bases). CDR1 and CDR2 (germline): MDHEN, SYDVKM. There are 15 residues in the CDR3. CDR3 region: CASSSPQGGNQPQQF. The CDR3 nucleotides read TGTGCCAGCAGTTCCCCCCAGGGAGGCAATCAGCCCCAGCAATTT.

The V call is TRBV5-1, the J call TRBJ2-7; D remains unclear. The CDR3 is made up of 13 amino acids. V was cut by 2 bases and J by 2 bases, with 8 bases left in between. CDR1 and CDR2 (germline): SGHRS, YFSETQ. CDR3 residues: CASSFRAPYEQYF. In DNA, the CDR3 is TGCGCCAGCAGCTTCCGGGCGCCCTACGAGCAGTACTTC.